This record covers a single TCR beta chain. Its cognate antigen has yet to be identified. Base qualities are not recorded, but no much larger clone differs from it by a single base. CDR1 and CDR2, per the germline V gene (reference sequence), are SEHNR and FQNEAQ. V has 4 bases trimmed and J has 8 bases trimmed; junction bases matching no gene number 7. From its cysteine to its phenylalanine, the CDR3 spans 13 amino acids. The sequence is cut down to CDR3 DNA, 39 bases in frame from base 1. The time point label, as the study defines it: baseline before first vaccination. Vaccinee samples came from UK trials COV001 and COV002, including a single-blind randomized controlled phase 2/3 trial of AZD1222 (ChAdOx1 nCoV-19) in healthy adults. For TCRbeta chain sequencing, PBMC samples from trial participants were taken at day 0 and at day 28 after the second dose. The CDR3 regions of human TCRbeta chains were analyzed by immunosequencing. As for the original processing: Repertoire TCRs were matched against a reference library of SARS-CoV-2-specific TCRs generated with the MIRA antigen-specificity platform. Breadth was defined as the fraction of unique TCRs that were SARS-CoV-2-associated, and depth was defined as the fraction of total T cells that were SARS-CoV-2-associated. Using the MIRA data, each spike-specific TCR was mapped to the spike region that the TCR reacts to and placed in a CD4 or CD8 class. Log10-transformed breadth and depth values were compared by one-way ANOVA with Sidak's multiple comparisons tests. TCRdb mirrors the immuneACCESS table, restricted to in-frame sequences. Some clones are absent from its copies; in checked studies, under half trace to an unresolved V gene, and the reason for the others is unknown. Clonal size and the V and J genes are those of that table, whereas D and trimming came from the DNA. Counted in this sample were about 120,000 clones; around 86% of them appeared once. Roughly 1.1% of the sample is held by the ten biggest clonotypes.

The sample originates from a study of T cell responses to AZD1222 COVID-19 vaccine (dated by TCRdb to the early 2020s). For the wider study: Because spike-specific TCR depth and breadth did not differ between the two schedules, AZD1222 recipients who got a second dose at roughly 4 weeks were pooled with those who got a second dose at roughly 12 weeks. TCR sequencing covered over 230 trial participants: 200 to 210 given two doses of AZD1222 and 26 given two doses of MenACWY control vaccine. Enrollment into the trials was organized by age into subgroups of 18-55, 56-69 and 70-plus years, and those subgroups contained roughly 150, 30 and 60 TCR-sequenced participants, respectively.

General study outcomes and caveats: Participants were mostly white British and included more females than males, and it was suggested by the authors that clonal diversity may have been underestimated. Epitopes outside the regions mutated in the B.1.351 and B.1.1.7 variants were reportedly recognized by nearly half of the unique spike-specific TCRs. Because no samples from the day 14 peak response were available, repertoires could be characterized only after the peak T cell response. Conclusions about previously exposed vaccinees were limited because only six AZD1222 recipients were SARS-CoV-2 seropositive at baseline. A significant rise in spike-specific TCR breadth and depth was observed after two AZD1222 doses relative to day 0 and relative to MenACWY recipients. In the small 56-69-year group, the increase in depth fell short of significance, most likely because of low power. Vaccine-associated CD4 TCRs spanned the whole spike protein, with dominant responses in regions 160-218 and 743-854.

The chain is encoded by TRBV7-9 joined to TRBJ1-2; TRBD1 matches 7 bases in the middle. Sequencing was performed on peripheral blood, taken on day 0 of AZD1222 vaccination. This sequence originates from an adult in good health. The DNA is as follows: TGTGCCAGCAGCTCCCGGGACAGAAGGGGCTACACCTTC. The translation is CASSSRDRRGYTF.